The 26 T cell receptor beta chains presented below share a single source sample, sequenced in a study of blood T cell repertoires in COVID-19. Profiling relied on immunoSEQ multiplex PCR, and the TCRdb table lists in-frame clones only, not all of them. This table has 200,000 to 250,000 clones, about 90% appearing once. The sequenced sample consisted of PBMCs or T cells enriched from blood (not recorded which). The receptors derive from a man aged 25 to 40 who had been exposed to COVID-19.

This sequence joins TRBV6-5 and TRBJ2-1; 11 nucleotides line up with TRBD2. Per the germline V gene, CDR1 is MNHEY and CDR2 is SVGAGI. V was clipped by 5 bases and J by 2 bases; unmatched bases: 2. The CDR3 is 15 residues long. The CDR3 sequence: CASSPLAGAYNEQFF. CDR3 bases: TGTGCCAGCAGTCCACTAGCGGGGGCCTACAATGAGCAGTTCTTC.

As to this clone: This sample also contains other DNA sequences that code for the same CDR3. The chain couples TRBV18 to TRBJ1-2, with TRBD1 matching over 7 bases. The CDR3 totals 14 residues. From germline, CDR1 is KGHSH and CDR2 LQKENI. After removal of 3 bases from V and 0 bases from J, the junction contained 1 base not matched to a gene. CDR3 nucleotide sequence: TGTGCCAGCTCACCCCAGGGGGCTAACTATGGCTACACCTTC. It specifies CASSPQGANYGYTF.

The chain is built from TRBV5-6 and TRBJ2-2; a weak D match, TRBD2 (7 bases). Trimming pared 0 bases from V and 3 bases from J, leaving 12 bases between. The germline CDR1 and CDR2 sequences are SGHDT and YYEEEE. This CDR3 is built from 16 residues. The CDR3 nucleotides read TGTGCCAGCAGCTTGGCCGGGGGGCTTTACACCGGGGAGCTGTTTTTT. It specifies CASSLAGGLYTGELFF. Drawing the rest from reference TRBV5-6 and TRBJ2-2, the complete variable domain is DAGVTQSPTHLIKTRGQQVTLRCSPKSGHDTVSWYQQALGQGPQFIFQYYEEEERQRGNFPDRFSGHQFPNYSSELNVNALLLGDSALYLCASSLAGGLYTGELFFGEGSRLTVL.

The chain combines TRBV6-2 or TRBV6-3 with TRBJ2-1; D is perhaps TRBD2 (5 bases). This CDR3 is built from 13 residues. V was trimmed by 3 bases and J by 6 bases, leaving 9 bases between them. CDR1 and CDR2 from the germline V gene are MNHEY and SVGEGT. In DNA form, the CDR3 reads TGTGCCAGCAGTTATGACTATCGCAATGAGCAGTTCTTC. Translation: CASSYDYRNEQFF.

The V and J genes are TRBV19 and TRBJ2-5; D is unclear. V dropped 5 bases and J dropped 5 bases, with 12 bases sitting between them. Germline values: CDR1 LNHDA, CDR2 SQIVND (reference sequence). CDR3 length: 13 amino acids. The CDR3 coding sequence is TGTGCCAGTAGTGGTCCTGCGGAGGAGACCCAGTACTTC. It is translated as CASSGPAEETQYF.

This sequence joins TRBV2 and TRBJ2-2, with 7 bases aligning to TRBD2. The CDR3 is 14 amino acids. Germline CDR1 SNHLY, CDR2 FYNNEI. V shed 3 bases and J 6 bases; nucleotides not matched to a gene: 4. The DNA of the CDR3 is TGTGCCAGCAGTGACCGCGGGGGATCCGGGGAGCTGTTTTTT. Translated, it gives CASSDRGGSGELFF.

The rearrangement joins TRBV5-5 to TRBJ1-3; 7 bases are a match to TRBD1. Germline V CDR1 and CDR2: SGHKS, YYEKEE (reference sequence). The CDR3 contains 14 residues. With V trimmed by 4 bases and J by 3 bases, 4 bases remained unmatched. This chain's CDR3 is CASSPTGIGNTIYF. As DNA, the CDR3 is TGTGCCAGCAGCCCGACAGGGATTGGAAACACCATATATTTT.

The J gene is TRBJ2-7, the V gene TRBV5-1; the match to TRBD2 covers 11 bases. CDR3 length: 13 residues. Germline CDR1 reads SGHRS; CDR2 reads YFSETQ. The V segment lost 1 base and the J segment 7 bases; nucleotides outside the gene matches: 1. CDR3 coding DNA: TGCGCCAGCAGCTTGACTAGCGGGGGTGAGCAGTACTTC. Translating it yields CASSLTSGGEQYF. The whole variable domain, remainder taken from reference TRBV5-1 and TRBJ2-7, is KAGVTQTPRYLIKTRGQQVTLSCSPISGHRSVSWYQQTPGQGLQFLFEYFSETQRNKGNFPGRFSGRQFSNSRSEMNVSTLELGDSALYLCASSLTSGGEQYFGPGTRLTVT.

The rearrangement links TRBV5-1 to TRBJ2-5; 9 bases are shared with TRBD1. The CDR3 sequence is 15 residues long. Germline V lookup: CDR1 SGHRS, CDR2 YFSETQ. V shed 3 bases, J shed 4 bases, and the junction held 7 bases outside the gene matches. In DNA form, the CDR3 reads TGCGCCAGCAGCTCCACAGGGGGCGCGGGAGAGACCCAGTACTTC. Amino acid sequence: CASSSTGGAGETQYF.

The chain links TRBV2 to TRBJ2-5; TRBD1 matches 10 bases. V shed 4 bases, J shed 2 bases, and the junction held 1 base outside the gene matches. The germline V gene has CDR1 SNHLY and CDR2 FYNNEI. The CDR3 is 14 amino acids. The CDR3 nucleotides read TGTGCCAGCAGTGTGGGACAGGGGCAAGAGACCCAGTACTTC. This encodes CASSVGQGQETQYF.

This chain links TRBV7-9 with TRBJ2-2, with 8 bases fitting TRBD2. There are 13 residues in the CDR3. Germline CDR1 SEHNR, CDR2 FQNEAQ (reference sequence). Unmatched junction bases numbered 5, after V lost 8 bases and J lost 6 bases. CDR3 residues: CASSGRVSGELFF. As DNA, the CDR3 is TGTGCCAGCTCCGGGAGGGTGTCCGGGGAGCTGTTTTTT.

The chain uses TRBV5-1 and TRBJ2-3, with 7 nucleotides matching TRBD1. This CDR3 contains 14 residues. Germline V CDR1 and CDR2: SGHRS, YFSETQ. The V gene end was trimmed by 3 bases and the J gene end by 0 bases; junction bases not matched to a gene: 1. Here the CDR3 reads CASSWDSSTDTQYF. The CDR3 DNA sequence: TGCGCCAGCAGCTGGGACAGCAGCACAGATACGCAGTATTTT.

The J gene is TRBJ2-2, the V gene TRBV3-1 (or the pseudogene TRBV3-2); a weak D match, TRBD2 (6 bases). Germline CDR1 and CDR2: LGHDT and YNNKEL (reference sequence). Trimming pared 6 bases from V and 8 bases from J, leaving 7 bases between. The CDR3 is 11 residues long. The CDR3 nucleotides are TGTGCCAGCAGGGGGGGAGGGGAGCTGTTTTTT. Protein sequence: CASRGGGELFF.

The V and J genes are TRBV4-3 and TRBJ2-3, with D uncertain. V was shortened by 1 base and J by 2 bases, with 13 bases between the two germline ends. The V gene's germline CDR1 is LGHNA and CDR2 YSLEER. The CDR3 extends over 16 amino acids. The CDR3 sequence: CASSQALRLPTDTQYF. In nucleotides, the CDR3 is TGCGCCAGCAGCCAAGCCCTACGCCTCCCCACAGATACGCAGTATTTT.

The chain is built from TRBV5-6 and TRBJ1-5; the match to TRBD1 covers 7 bases. Germline CDR1 SGHDT, CDR2 YYEEEE. The CDR3 sequence is 14 residues long. Trimming removed 4 bases from V and 3 bases from J; junction bases left unmatched: 4. CDR3: CASSRDRDNQPQHF. The CDR3 bases are TGTGCCAGCAGCCGAGACAGGGACAATCAGCCCCAGCATTTT.

The gene calls are TRBV5-4 and TRBJ2-5; 9 bases agree with TRBD2. Germline CDR1 SGHNT, CDR2 YYREEE (reference sequence). This CDR3 is 14 amino acids long. After removal of 5 bases from V and 4 bases from J, the junction contained 6 bases not matched to a gene. DNA of the CDR3: TGTGCCAGCAGAAGTAGCGGGGGCTTAGAGACCCAGTACTTC. Amino acid sequence: CASRSSGGLETQYF.

This rearrangement joins TRBV4-3 to TRBJ2-2; TRBD2 agrees at 12 bases. After removal of 3 bases from V and 5 bases from J, the junction contained 4 bases not matched to a gene. The CDR3 consists of 16 residues. Germline V gene data show CDR1 as LGHNA and CDR2 as YSLEER. The CDR3 DNA follows: TGCGCCAGCAGCCATCTAGCGGGGGGGCGAACCGGGGAGCTGTTTTTT. Its translation: CASSHLAGGRTGELFF.

The rearrangement joins TRBV10-1 to TRBJ2-1; tentative D call: TRBD2 (5 bases). Trimming left V 1 base short and J 7 bases short, with 14 bases between. The CDR3 has 15 residues. Germline V gene data show CDR1 as WNHNN and CDR2 as SYGVQD (reference sequence). This CDR3 reads CASSELFGKQNEQFF. The CDR3 DNA reads TGCGCCAGCAGTGAGTTGTTCGGGAAACAAAATGAGCAGTTCTTC.

This rearrangement joins TRBV5-1 to TRBJ1-6; 7 bases agree with TRBD1. This CDR3 comprises 15 residues. In germline, CDR1 is SGHRS, CDR2 YFSETQ. The junction had 7 bases not matched to a gene; V was cut back by 4 bases and J by 6 bases. This CDR3 is CASSPDRHPNSPLHF. DNA for the CDR3: TGCGCCAGCAGCCCGGACAGGCACCCTAATTCACCCCTCCACTTT. Complete variable domain (other parts from reference TRBV5-1 and TRBJ1-6): KAGVTQTPRYLIKTRGQQVTLSCSPISGHRSVSWYQQTPGQGLQFLFEYFSETQRNKGNFPGRFSGRQFSNSRSEMNVSTLELGDSALYLCASSPDRHPNSPLHFGNGTRLTVT.

The table lists this clone with a count of one. V usage is TRBV30 and J usage is TRBJ1-3; no firm D call. Germline V CDR1 and CDR2: GTSNPN, SVGIG (reference sequence). The CDR3 loop spans 13 amino acids. Trimming cost V 3 bases and J 0 bases, with 6 bases left between them. The CDR3 DNA reads TGTGCCTGGAGGTACAGCTCTGGAAACACCATATATTTT. Protein product: CAWRYSSGNTIYF.

This chain joins TRBV7-2 and TRBJ2-7, with a possible D match to TRBD2 (6 bases). Trimming removed 2 bases at V and 2 bases at J, with 10 bases between. Germline V gene lookup returns CDR1 SGHTA and CDR2 FQGNSA. This CDR3 is 14 amino acids long. The CDR3 loop reads CASSLNGGTYEQYF. CDR3 coding DNA: TGTGCCAGCAGCTTAAATGGAGGGACCTACGAGCAGTACTTC.

The chain recombines TRBV9 with TRBJ2-1; D might be TRBD2 (6 bases). Germline V lookup: CDR1 SGDLS, CDR2 YYNGEE. Trimming took 4 bases from V and 7 from J, leaving 18 bases between them. The CDR3 is 15 amino acids. The CDR3 nucleotides are TGTGCCAGCAGCTTAGGACTAACAACTGGGAATGAGCAGTTCTTC. Translated: CASSLGLTTGNEQFF.

The chain recombines TRBV5-6 with TRBJ1-3, with D perhaps matching TRBD1 (6 bases). Germline-derived CDR1 and CDR2 are SGHDT and YYEEEE. The CDR3 consists of 15 residues. Trimming cost V 1 base and J 4 bases, with 12 bases left between them. CDR3 protein: CASSLQGPEGNTIYF. CDR3 DNA: TGTGCCAGCAGCTTGCAGGGGCCGGAGGGAAACACCATATATTTT.

The J gene is TRBJ2-3, the V gene TRBV27; 7 bases line up with TRBD1. V lost 6 bases to trimming and J lost 2 bases; unmatched junction nucleotides: 5. CDR3 length: 14 amino acids. The germline V gene has CDR1 MNHEY and CDR2 SMNVEV (reference sequence). The CDR3 is CASSRGSLTDTQYF. CDR3 DNA: TGTGCCAGCAGCAGGGGGTCCCTCACAGATACGCAGTATTTT.

The gene calls are TRBV5-1 and TRBJ1-2, with TRBD1 identical over 8 bases. The length of the CDR3 is 12 residues. Germline CDR1 reads SGHRS; CDR2 reads YFSETQ. Trimming cost V 4 bases and J 6 bases; bases outside gene matches: 2. The CDR3 region has the DNA TGCGCCAGCAGCCCGGACAGGGATGGCTACACCTTC. Protein: CASSPDRDGYTF.

The rearrangement uses TRBV29-1 and TRBJ2-3; 13 positions agree with TRBD2. The ends lost 5 bases at V and 4 bases at J; junction bases unmatched: 6. The germline V gene encodes CDR1 SQVTM and CDR2 ANQGSEA. This CDR3 region has 15 residues. In DNA form, the CDR3 reads TGCAGCGTTCGAGGACTAGCGGGGGAATCAGATACGCAGTATTTT. This gives the protein CSVRGLAGESDTQYF.